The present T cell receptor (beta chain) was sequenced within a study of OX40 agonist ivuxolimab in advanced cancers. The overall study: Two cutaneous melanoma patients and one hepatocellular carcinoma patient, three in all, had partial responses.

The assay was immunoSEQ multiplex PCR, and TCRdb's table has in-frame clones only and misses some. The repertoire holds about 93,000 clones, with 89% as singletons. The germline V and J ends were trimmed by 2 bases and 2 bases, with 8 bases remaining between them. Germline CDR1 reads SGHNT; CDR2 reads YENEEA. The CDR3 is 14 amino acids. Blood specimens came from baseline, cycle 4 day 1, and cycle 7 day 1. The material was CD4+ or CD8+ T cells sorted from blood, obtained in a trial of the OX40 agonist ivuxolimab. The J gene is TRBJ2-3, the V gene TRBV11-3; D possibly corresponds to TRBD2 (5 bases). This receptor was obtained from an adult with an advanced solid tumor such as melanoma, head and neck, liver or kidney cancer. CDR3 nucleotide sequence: TGTGCCAGCAGCTTATCGGGGTACACAGATACGCAGTATTTT. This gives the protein CASSLSGYTDTQYF.